The 12 T cell receptor beta chains in this list originate from one sample, sequenced in a study of T cell repertoires and HLA-DP antigens. Method: immunoSEQ multiplex PCR; TCRdb's copy keeps in-frame clones and lacks some. The sample includes fewer than 95,000 clones, approximately 86% seen only once; the top ten take less than 2%. Their antigens are not known. The source material was CD4+ T cells from PBMCs. All receptors derive from a man aged 45-60 years in good health and CMV-seronegative.

The gene calls are TRBV30 and TRBJ2-3; tentative D call: TRBD1 (6 bases). This CDR3 spans 13 amino acids. Trimming removed 3 bases from V and 2 bases from J, with 9 bases in between. Germline values: CDR1 GTSNPN, CDR2 SVGIG (reference sequence). CDR3 region: CAWRGADTDTQYF. CDR3 nucleotides: TGTGCCTGGAGGGGGGCAGACACAGATACGCAGTATTTT.

V is TRBV5-1 and J is TRBJ2-3; 7 bases match TRBD1. Unmatched junction bases numbered 10, after V lost 4 bases and J lost 2 bases. The V gene's germline CDR1 is SGHRS and CDR2 YFSETQ. CDR3 length: 16 residues. The CDR3 nucleotides read TGCGCCAGCAGCATATTTCCGGGACAGAACACAGATACGCAGTATTTT. Translation gives CASSIFPGQNTDTQYF. Full variable domain (rest looked up from reference TRBV5-1 and TRBJ2-3): KAGVTQTPRYLIKTRGQQVTLSCSPISGHRSVSWYQQTPGQGLQFLFEYFSETQRNKGNFPGRFSGRQFSNSRSEMNVSTLELGDSALYLCASSIFPGQNTDTQYFGPGTRLTVL.

The chain couples TRBV5-4 to TRBJ2-1; TRBD2 matches 15 bases. After removal of 0 bases from V and 9 bases from J, the junction contained 4 bases not matched to a gene. The CDR3 consists of 16 residues. Germline V gene sequence: CDR1 SGHNT, CDR2 YYREEE (reference sequence). The CDR3 DNA reads TGTGCCAGCAGCTTGGTACGGACTAGCGGGAGGGGTGAGCAGTTCTTC. It codes for CASSLVRTSGRGEQFF.

V and J are TRBV28 and TRBJ2-3; no definite D call. Germline V gene lookup returns CDR1 MDHEN and CDR2 SYDVKM. Trimming took 6 bases from V and 1 from J, leaving 14 bases between them. The CDR3 is 15 residues long. CDR3 residues: CASSPPVRGTDTQYF. In nucleotides, the CDR3 is TGTGCCAGCAGCCCTCCAGTTAGGGGCACAGATACGCAGTATTTT.

The J gene is TRBJ2-2, the V gene TRBV11-3; D is unclear. The CDR3 has 13 residues. Trimming removed 0 bases from V and 5 bases from J, with 4 bases in between. CDR1 is SGHNT, CDR2 YENEEA, per germline. CDR3 sequence (DNA): TGTGCCAGCAGCTTAGATGGTACCGGGGAGCTGTTTTTT. Translated: CASSLDGTGELFF. The full variable domain, in which reference TRBV11-3 and TRBJ2-2 provide the parts outside the CDR3, is EAGVVQSPRYKIIEKKQPVAFWCNPISGHNTLYWYLQNLGQGPELLIRYENEEAVDDSQLPKDRFSAERLKGVDSTLKIQPAELGDSAVYLCASSLDGTGELFFGEGSRLTVL.

This rearrangement joins TRBV11-2 to TRBJ2-7; D not resolved. Germline V gene lookup returns CDR1 SGHAT and CDR2 FQNNGV. There are 18 residues in the CDR3. V lost 1 base, J lost 0 bases, and 19 bases lay in between. The CDR3 protein is CASSLAQAGVLLSYEQYF. Written as DNA, the CDR3 is TGTGCCAGCAGCTTAGCCCAGGCTGGAGTTCTCCTCTCCTACGAGCAGTACTTC.

The chain carries TRBV15 and TRBJ2-7; tentative D call: TRBD1 (6 bases). The CDR3 runs 13 residues. V lost 3 bases and J lost 6, with 12 bases in between. Germline CDR1 reads LNHNV; CDR2 reads YYDKDF (reference sequence). The CDR3 loop reads CATSRGHLSEQYF. The CDR3 nucleotides are TGTGCCACCAGCAGGGGACACCTCTCCGAGCAGTACTTC.

This chain links TRBV18 with TRBJ1-1, with 10 bases matching TRBD1. Germline V gene sequence: CDR1 KGHSH, CDR2 LQKENI. The CDR3 consists of 12 residues. J gave up 10 bases and V 3 bases, and 2 bases lay outside the gene matches. The CDR3 protein is CASSPDRGPAFF. The CDR3 DNA reads TGTGCCAGCTCACCCGACAGGGGGCCAGCTTTCTTT.

This chain joins TRBV9 and TRBJ2-3; D not certain. The CDR3 is made up of 15 amino acids. Deletions cut 4 bases from V and 2 bases from J, with 14 bases between. The germline CDR1 and CDR2 sequences are SGDLS and YYNGEE. The DNA for the CDR3 is TGTGCCAGCAGCTCCCGTTCGGCCTTCACAGATACGCAGTATTTT. It is translated as CASSSRSAFTDTQYF.

The chain uses TRBV6-1 and TRBJ2-2; perhaps TRBD2 as D (5 bases). The germline CDR1 and CDR2 sequences are MNHNS and SASEGT. The CDR3 length is 14 residues. Between the trimmed V and J ends, which lost 2 bases and 3 bases, there was a span of 7 bases. The CDR3 region is CASSEWGDTGELFF. The CDR3 region has the DNA TGTGCCAGCAGTGAATGGGGAGACACCGGGGAGCTGTTTTTT.

The chain carries TRBV11-1 and TRBJ1-1; 9 bases are shared with TRBD1. Trimming at V came to 5 bases and at J to 5 bases, leaving 12 bases not matched to a gene. From germline, CDR1 is SGHAT and CDR2 FQDESV (reference sequence). This CDR3 comprises 16 residues. The CDR3 DNA is TGTGCCAGCAGCCGTCCCGGGACAGGGATGAGAACTGAAGCTTTCTTT. Translated, it gives CASSRPGTGMRTEAFF.

This clone was observed once. The V call is TRBV29-1, the J call TRBJ1-3; 8 bases are a match to TRBD1. Germline V lookup: CDR1 SQVTM, CDR2 ANQGSEA. CDR3 length: 14 amino acids. V shed 2 bases, J shed 3 bases, and the junction held 3 bases outside the gene matches. The CDR3 loop reads CSVERRGHGNTIYF. The CDR3 DNA follows: TGCAGCGTTGAACGCAGGGGGCATGGAAACACCATATATTTT.